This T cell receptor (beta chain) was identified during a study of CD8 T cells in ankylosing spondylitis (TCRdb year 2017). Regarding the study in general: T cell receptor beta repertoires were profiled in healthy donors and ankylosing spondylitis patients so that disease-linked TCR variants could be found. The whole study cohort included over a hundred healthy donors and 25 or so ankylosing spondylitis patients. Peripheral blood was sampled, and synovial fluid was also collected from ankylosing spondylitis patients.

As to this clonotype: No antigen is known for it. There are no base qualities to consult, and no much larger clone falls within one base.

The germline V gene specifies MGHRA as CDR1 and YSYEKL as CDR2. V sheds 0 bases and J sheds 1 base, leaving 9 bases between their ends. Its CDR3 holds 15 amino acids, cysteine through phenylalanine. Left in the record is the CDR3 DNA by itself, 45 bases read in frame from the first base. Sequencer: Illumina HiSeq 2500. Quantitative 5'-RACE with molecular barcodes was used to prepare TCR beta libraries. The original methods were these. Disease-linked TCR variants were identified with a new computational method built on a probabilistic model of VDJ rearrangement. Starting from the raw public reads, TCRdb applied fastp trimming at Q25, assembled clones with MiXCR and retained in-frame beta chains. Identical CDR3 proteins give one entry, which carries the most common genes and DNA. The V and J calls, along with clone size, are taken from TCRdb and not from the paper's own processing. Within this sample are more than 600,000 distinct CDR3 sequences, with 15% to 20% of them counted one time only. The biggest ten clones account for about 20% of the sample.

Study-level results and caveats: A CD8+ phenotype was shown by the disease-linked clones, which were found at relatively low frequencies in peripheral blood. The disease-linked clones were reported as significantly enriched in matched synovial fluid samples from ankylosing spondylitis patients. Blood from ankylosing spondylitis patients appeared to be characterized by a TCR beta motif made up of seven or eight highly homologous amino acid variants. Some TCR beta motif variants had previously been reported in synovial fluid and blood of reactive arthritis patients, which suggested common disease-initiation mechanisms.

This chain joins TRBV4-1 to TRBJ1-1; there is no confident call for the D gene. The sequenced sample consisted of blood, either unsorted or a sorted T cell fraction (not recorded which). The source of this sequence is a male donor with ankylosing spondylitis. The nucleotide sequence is TGCGCCAGCAGCCAAGAAGTAGCCAGGAACACTGAAGCTTTCTTT. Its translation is CASSQEVARNTEAFF.